This TCR beta chain was obtained from a study of ipilimumab plus nivolumab after autologous stem cell transplantation. This clone appeared once. Measured with immunoSEQ multiplex PCR; TCRdb has only the in-frame clones, and not every one. This sample yields tens of thousands of clones, of which 83% are seen a single time; approximately 2.2% belongs to the top ten. Germline V gene data show CDR1 as SGHTA and CDR2 as FQGNSA. The length of the CDR3 is 16 residues. The junction had 13 bases not matched to a gene; V was cut back by 1 base and J by 10 bases. The gene calls are TRBV7-2 and TRBJ2-3, with 8 bases lining up with TRBD2. The sample consisted of PBMCs, taken in a trial of ipilimumab plus nivolumab as post-transplant consolidation. The receptor comes from a male donor with diffuse large B-cell lymphoma. The CDR3 DNA is TGTGCCAGCAGCTTAGGGGTTGGGACTAGGCATTCGGCGCAGTATTTT. Amino acids: CASSLGVGTRHSAQYF.